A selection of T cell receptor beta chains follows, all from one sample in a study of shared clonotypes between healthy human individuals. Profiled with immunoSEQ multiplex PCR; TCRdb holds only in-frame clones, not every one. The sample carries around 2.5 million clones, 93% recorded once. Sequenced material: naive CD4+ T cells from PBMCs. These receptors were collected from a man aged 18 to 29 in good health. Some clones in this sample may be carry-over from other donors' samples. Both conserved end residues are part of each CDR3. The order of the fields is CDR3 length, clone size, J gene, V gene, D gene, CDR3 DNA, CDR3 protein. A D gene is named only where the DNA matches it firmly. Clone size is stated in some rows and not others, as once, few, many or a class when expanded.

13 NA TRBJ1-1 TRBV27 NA TGTGCCAGCAGTTGGGGAAAGACAGCTGAAGCTTTCTTT CASSWGKTAEAFF
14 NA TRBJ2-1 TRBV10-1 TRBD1 TGCGCCAGCATTTGGGACAGGGATAACAATGAGCAGTTCTTC CASIWDRDNNEQFF
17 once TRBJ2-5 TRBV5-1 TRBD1 TGCGCCAGCAGCCAGGGGGCAGGTCCCCTGGGGCAAGAGACCCAGTACTTC CASSQGAGPLGQETQYF
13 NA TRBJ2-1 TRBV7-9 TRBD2 TGTGCCAGCAGCTTAAATGCGGGAGGTGAGCAGTTCTTC CASSLNAGGEQFF
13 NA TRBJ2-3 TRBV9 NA TGTGCCAGCAGCCTCCAGTCGAGGGATACGCAGTATTTT CASSLQSRDTQYF
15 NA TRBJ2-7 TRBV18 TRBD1 TGTGCCAGCTCACAAATGACAGGGGGCGTCTACGAGCAGTACTTC CASSQMTGGVYEQYF
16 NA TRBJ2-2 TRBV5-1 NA TGCGCCAGCAGCTGGGGACCGGGGGGCGCCACCGGGGAGCTGTTTTTT CASSWGPGGATGELFF
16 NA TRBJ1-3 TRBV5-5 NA TGTGCCAGCAGCTTGTACCCAGGGGATGCTGGAAACACCATATATTTT CASSLYPGDAGNTIYF
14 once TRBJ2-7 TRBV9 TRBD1 TGTGCCAGCAGCGCCGACAGGGGCTCCTACGAGCAGTACTTC CASSADRGSYEQYF
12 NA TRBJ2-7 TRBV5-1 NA TGCGCCAGCAGTTTCGGGAGTTACGAGCAGTACTTC CASSFGSYEQYF
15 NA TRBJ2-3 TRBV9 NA TGTGCCAGCAGCGTACGGGGGTACAGCACAGATACGCAGTATTTT CASSVRGYSTDTQYF
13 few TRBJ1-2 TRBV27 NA TGTGCCAGGCGGTCCGCCAGGGAATATGGCTACACCTTC CARRSAREYGYTF
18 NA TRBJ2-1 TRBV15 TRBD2 TGTGCCACCAGCAGAGATCGGGGGAGTAGCGGGAGGGACAATGAGCAGTTCTTC CATSRDRGSSGRDNEQFF
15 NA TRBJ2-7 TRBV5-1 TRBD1 TGCGCCAGCAGCGTAGGGACAGGGACACCCTACGAGCAGTACTTC CASSVGTGTPYEQYF
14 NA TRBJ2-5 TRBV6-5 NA TGTGCCAGCAGTTACTCGGGGCCCCAAGAGACCCAGTACTTC CASSYSGPQETQYF
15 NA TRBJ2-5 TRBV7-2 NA TGTGCCAGCAGCTTAGCACCCCTGGCGGGGGAGACCCAGTACTTC CASSLAPLAGETQYF